The following is a T cell receptor (beta chain) sequence with its context. The target antigen is unknown. Assay: immunoSEQ multiplex PCR; the TCRdb copy retains only in-frame clones and omits some. The sample contains about 2.5 million clones, 92% of which appear only once. The source of the sample is a study of shared clonotypes between healthy human individuals. Across the whole study: The cohort had a couple of women and a few men, ages 18 to 49. CD4 naive and memory got three plates each, CD8 naive two, CD8 memory one.

The study, taken as a whole, reports: Across subsets, estimated richness was generally greater for naive than for memory populations.

The germline V gene has CDR1 SGHNT and CDR2 YENEEA. J was trimmed by 2 bases and V by 5 bases; bases with no gene match: 8. CDR3 length: 15 amino acids. The chain employs TRBV11-3 and TRBJ2-5; TRBD1 aligns across 7 bases. Sequenced sample: naive CD4+ T cells from PBMCs. Described subset: CD45RA+ positively selected. This sequence originates from a man between 18 and 35 years old in good health. Some clones in this sample may be carry-over from other donors' samples. The CDR3 loop reads CASSQTGDGQETQYF. The CDR3 DNA reads TGTGCCAGCAGCCAAACAGGGGACGGTCAAGAGACCCAGTACTTC.